The TCR beta chain under discussion was sequenced for a study of blood T cell repertoires in COVID-19. The CDR3 contains 15 residues. CDR1 SGHRS and CDR2 YFSETQ come from the germline V gene. V was pared by 0 bases and J by 0 bases, with 9 bases between. Clones were read by immunoSEQ multiplex PCR, and TCRdb kept only the in-frame ones, dropping some. The sample consists of a few hundred thousand clones, roughly nine tenths of them appearing once. In its sample, this clone was seen once. The sequence was obtained from a woman aged 45-65 years in a cohort exposed to, infected with or recovered from COVID-19 (not recorded which). V usage is TRBV5-1 and J usage is TRBJ1-1; no definite D call. Sequencing was carried out using PBMCs or T cells enriched from blood (not recorded which). CDR3 protein: CASSLGAELNTEAFF. The CDR3 DNA reads as TGCGCCAGCAGCTTGGGTGCGGAATTGAACACTGAAGCTTTCTTT.